These T cell receptor beta chains were read from a single sample in a study of human T cells and chemical hapten exposure. TCRdb used MiXCR to reprocess the RACE reads, holding one entry per CDR3 protein. Among 150,000 to 200,000 distinct CDR3 sequences listed, more than 14% were seen once. The source material was whole blood, sampled in connection with sensitization to the hapten diphenylcyclopropenone (DPC). These receptors all stem from a woman aged 30 to 39 with alopecia areata. Some clones in this sample may be carry-over from other donors' samples. The CDR3 runs from the conserved cysteine through the conserved F or W. A D gene is named only where the DNA matches it firmly. The size field is filled for only some rows; it gives once, few, many or a size class.

d_call: .
j_call: TRBJ2-6
v_call: TRBV6-5
clone_size: many
cdr3_aa: CASSRSSNNVLTF
cdr3_nt: TGTGCCAGCAGTCGTTCATCGAACAACGTCCTGACTTTC

d_call: .
j_call: TRBJ1-1
v_call: TRBV5-1
clone_size: .
cdr3_aa: CASGGGSGNTEAFF
cdr3_nt: TGCGCCAGCGGGGGAGGGTCAGGCAACACTGAAGCTTTCTTT

d_call: TRBD1
j_call: TRBJ2-5
v_call: TRBV7-2
clone_size: .
cdr3_aa: CASSAPGQQTQYF
cdr3_nt: TGTGCCAGCAGCGCCCCGGGACAGCAGACCCAGTACTTC

d_call: .
j_call: TRBJ2-1
v_call: TRBV7-9
clone_size: many
cdr3_aa: CASSLPGRGQQFF
cdr3_nt: TGTGCCAGCAGCCTACCGGGCCGGGGCCAGCAGTTCTTC

d_call: .
j_call: TRBJ2-2
v_call: TRBV27
clone_size: .
cdr3_aa: CASSRGTLNTGELFF
cdr3_nt: TGTGCCAGCAGTCGCGGGACACTCAACACCGGGGAGCTGTTTTTT

d_call: .
j_call: TRBJ2-7
v_call: TRBV4-2
clone_size: .
cdr3_aa: CASSQESLSYEQYF
cdr3_nt: TGTGCCAGCAGCCAAGAGTCGCTTTCCTACGAGCAGTACTTC

d_call: TRBD1
j_call: TRBJ1-1
v_call: TRBV7-2
clone_size: once
cdr3_aa: CASSLRRTGNTEAFF
cdr3_nt: TGTGCCAGCAGCTTAAGACGGACAGGTAACACTGAAGCTTTCTTT

d_call: TRBD1
j_call: TRBJ2-3
v_call: TRBV7-2
clone_size: few
cdr3_aa: CASSLDRGTDTQYF
cdr3_nt: TGTGCCAGCAGCTTAGACAGGGGTACAGATACGCAGTATTTT

d_call: .
j_call: TRBJ2-1
v_call: TRBV29-1
clone_size: .
cdr3_aa: CSVERGSGLNEQFF
cdr3_nt: TGCAGCGTTGAGCGTGGGAGCGGTCTCAATGAGCAGTTCTTC

d_call: TRBD2
j_call: TRBJ2-7
v_call: TRBV27
clone_size: .
cdr3_aa: CASRLAGAGHEQYF
cdr3_nt: TGTGCCAGCAGACTAGCGGGAGCGGGCCACGAGCAGTACTTC

d_call: TRBD2
j_call: TRBJ2-3
v_call: TRBV10-3
clone_size: .
cdr3_aa: CAISETGTSGRAEDTQYF
cdr3_nt: TGTGCCATCAGTGAGACCGGGACTAGCGGGAGGGCCGAAGATACGCAGTATTTT

d_call: .
j_call: TRBJ1-5
v_call: TRBV6-1
clone_size: few
cdr3_aa: CASSEVSPYQPQHF
cdr3_nt: TGTGCCAGCAGTGAAGTATCGCCTTATCAGCCCCAGCATTTT

d_call: .
j_call: TRBJ1-6
v_call: TRBV30
clone_size: few
cdr3_aa: CAWSGGAFSSPLHF
cdr3_nt: TGTGCCTGGAGTGGAGGGGCGTTCAGTTCACCCCTCCACTTT

d_call: .
j_call: TRBJ2-7
v_call: TRBV5-1
clone_size: few
cdr3_aa: CASSLELGPTEQYF
cdr3_nt: TGCGCCAGCAGCTTGGAGCTGGGGCCCACCGAGCAGTACTTC

d_call: .
j_call: TRBJ1-6
v_call: TRBV11-3
clone_size: .
cdr3_aa: CASSLQGEKWALHF
cdr3_nt: TGTGCCAGCAGCCTCCAAGGGGAAAAGTGGGCCCTCCACTTT

d_call: .
j_call: TRBJ2-3
v_call: TRBV20-1
clone_size: .
cdr3_aa: CSAAHGATGTDTQYF
cdr3_nt: TGCAGTGCTGCCCACGGAGCCACGGGCACAGATACGCAGTATTTT

d_call: TRBD2
j_call: TRBJ2-7
v_call: TRBV3-1
clone_size: few
cdr3_aa: CASSRGTSGDPYEQYF
cdr3_nt: TGTGCCAGCAGCCGTGGGACTAGCGGAGATCCCTACGAGCAGTACTTC

d_call: .
j_call: TRBJ2-7
v_call: TRBV7-9
clone_size: .
cdr3_aa: CASSRPSYEQYF
cdr3_nt: TGTGCCAGCAGCCGCCCTTCCTACGAGCAGTACTTC

d_call: .
j_call: TRBJ1-3
v_call: TRBV6-5
clone_size: few
cdr3_aa: CASSQGGTGNTIYF
cdr3_nt: TGTGCCAGCAGTCAGGGCGGAACTGGAAACACCATATATTTT

d_call: .
j_call: TRBJ2-6
v_call: TRBV28
clone_size: many
cdr3_aa: CASSRPGSGANVLTF
cdr3_nt: TGTGCCAGCAGCCGCCCCGGCTCTGGGGCCAACGTCCTGACTTTC

d_call: .
j_call: TRBJ2-5
v_call: TRBV5-8
clone_size: many
cdr3_aa: CASSLAGLKTQYF
cdr3_nt: TGTGCCAGCAGCTTGGCGGGATTGAAGACCCAGTACTTC

d_call: .
j_call: TRBJ1-1
v_call: TRBV7-9
clone_size: many
cdr3_aa: CASSLLGRGDTEAFF
cdr3_nt: TGTGCCAGCAGCTTACTTGGTCGAGGGGACACTGAAGCTTTCTTT

d_call: .
j_call: TRBJ2-3
v_call: TRBV7-9
clone_size: .
cdr3_aa: CASSSPPRPATDTQYF
cdr3_nt: TGTGCCAGCAGCTCACCCCCCAGGCCCGCCACAGATACGCAGTATTTT

d_call: .
j_call: TRBJ1-3
v_call: TRBV11-2
clone_size: .
cdr3_aa: CASSLGLRQDGNTIYF
cdr3_nt: TGTGCCAGCAGCTTAGGATTACGACAGGACGGAAACACCATATATTTT

d_call: .
j_call: TRBJ1-5
v_call: TRBV5-1
clone_size: many
cdr3_aa: CASSLGGSQQPQHF
cdr3_nt: TGCGCCAGCAGCTTGGGGGGGTCACAACAGCCCCAGCATTTT

d_call: TRBD1
j_call: TRBJ2-5
v_call: TRBV11-2
clone_size: few
cdr3_aa: CASSLTGGGEETQYF
cdr3_nt: TGTGCCAGCAGCTTGACAGGGGGCGGAGAAGAGACCCAGTACTTC

d_call: .
j_call: TRBJ2-6
v_call: TRBV28
clone_size: many
cdr3_aa: CASSSGRGANVLTF
cdr3_nt: TGTGCCAGCAGTTCAGGGCGTGGGGCCAACGTCCTGACTTTC

d_call: .
j_call: TRBJ2-2
v_call: TRBV25-1
clone_size: .
cdr3_aa: CASSGAGGELFF
cdr3_nt: TGTGCCAGCAGTGGAGCGGGCGGGGAGCTGTTTTTT

d_call: .
j_call: TRBJ2-2
v_call: TRBV12-5
clone_size: .
cdr3_aa: CASGFGSPDTGELFF
cdr3_nt: TGTGCTAGTGGTTTTGGGAGCCCCGACACCGGGGAGCTGTTTTTT

d_call: .
j_call: TRBJ1-4
v_call: TRBV20-1
clone_size: many
cdr3_aa: CSATLREKLFF
cdr3_nt: TGCAGTGCAACATTGAGGGAAAAACTGTTTTTT

d_call: TRBD2
j_call: TRBJ2-4
v_call: TRBV11-2
clone_size: .
cdr3_aa: CASSLAGVTSGVAKNIQYF
cdr3_nt: TGTGCCAGCAGCTTAGCGGGCGTGACTAGCGGGGTAGCCAAAAACATTCAGTACTTC

d_call: TRBD1
j_call: TRBJ2-3
v_call: TRBV20-1
clone_size: .
cdr3_aa: CSAGDLDRVTDTQYF
cdr3_nt: TGCAGTGCTGGAGACCTGGACAGGGTAACAGATACGCAGTATTTT

d_call: .
j_call: TRBJ1-1
v_call: TRBV27
clone_size: .
cdr3_aa: CASQRETEAFF
cdr3_nt: TGTGCCAGCCAACGGGAGACTGAAGCTTTCTTT

d_call: TRBD2
j_call: TRBJ2-3
v_call: TRBV7-2
clone_size: few
cdr3_aa: CASSLVAGAYTDTQYF
cdr3_nt: TGTGCCAGCAGCTTAGTAGCGGGGGCCTACACAGATACGCAGTATTTT

d_call: .
j_call: TRBJ1-1
v_call: TRBV6-2/TRBV6-3
clone_size: .
cdr3_aa: CATGANTEAFF
cdr3_nt: TGTGCCACGGGGGCGAACACTGAAGCTTTCTTT

d_call: .
j_call: TRBJ1-1
v_call: TRBV7-8
clone_size: .
cdr3_aa: CASSYIALDGWGTEAFF
cdr3_nt: TGTGCCAGCAGCTATATAGCGCTTGACGGCTGGGGCACTGAAGCTTTCTTT

d_call: TRBD2
j_call: TRBJ2-2
v_call: TRBV6-5
clone_size: .
cdr3_aa: CASSRLAGDTGELFF
cdr3_nt: TGTGCCAGCAGCCGACTAGCGGGAGACACCGGGGAGCTGTTTTTT

d_call: .
j_call: TRBJ2-7
v_call: TRBV5-1
clone_size: few
cdr3_aa: CASSLSSGRSSYEQYF
cdr3_nt: TGCGCCAGCAGCTTGTCCAGCGGGCGAAGCTCCTACGAGCAGTACTTC

d_call: TRBD1
j_call: TRBJ2-7
v_call: TRBV24-1
clone_size: many
cdr3_aa: CATSDPRTGAGEQYF
cdr3_nt: TGTGCCACCAGTGACCCACGGACAGGGGCCGGCGAGCAGTACTTC

d_call: TRBD2
j_call: TRBJ2-3
v_call: TRBV28
clone_size: few
cdr3_aa: CASSSGTSGRAYTQYF
cdr3_nt: TGTGCCAGCAGTTCCGGGACTAGCGGGAGGGCATATACGCAGTATTTT

d_call: .
j_call: TRBJ2-7
v_call: TRBV29-1
clone_size: .
cdr3_aa: CSVGQANNEQYF
cdr3_nt: TGCAGCGTTGGACAGGCCAATAACGAGCAGTACTTC

d_call: .
j_call: TRBJ1-5
v_call: TRBV19
clone_size: many
cdr3_aa: CASRISGNQPQHF
cdr3_nt: TGTGCCAGTAGGATCTCAGGCAATCAGCCCCAGCATTTT

d_call: .
j_call: TRBJ2-1
v_call: TRBV28
clone_size: .
cdr3_aa: CASSLLYEQFF
cdr3_nt: TGTGCCAGCAGTTTATTATATGAGCAGTTCTTC

d_call: .
j_call: TRBJ1-1
v_call: TRBV11-2
clone_size: few
cdr3_aa: CASSRDRLNTEAFF
cdr3_nt: TGTGCCAGCAGCCGGGACCGACTGAACACTGAAGCTTTCTTT

d_call: TRBD2
j_call: TRBJ2-1
v_call: TRBV7-8
clone_size: many
cdr3_aa: CASSASIAGASYNEQFF
cdr3_nt: TGTGCCAGCAGCGCATCCATAGCGGGAGCTTCCTACAATGAGCAGTTCTTC

d_call: .
j_call: TRBJ2-5
v_call: TRBV20-1
clone_size: .
cdr3_aa: CSAYAGYQETQYF
cdr3_nt: TGCAGTGCTTACGCGGGGTACCAAGAGACCCAGTACTTC

d_call: .
j_call: TRBJ2-2
v_call: TRBV7-3
clone_size: .
cdr3_aa: CASSLTDPGELFF
cdr3_nt: TGTGCCAGCAGCTTAACGGATCCCGGGGAGCTGTTTTTT